This T cell receptor beta chain was profiled in a study of Graves' ophthalmopathy and Graves' hyperthyroidism. The sequenced template was RNA, covering the TCR beta CDR3 region. RT-PCR with HTBI primers came first, then second-round multiplex PCR. One entry per CDR3 protein, called by TCRdb with MiXCR from the multiplex PCR reads. The sample lists approximately 640,000 distinct CDR3 sequences; approximately 39% were seen once. Germline V gene data show CDR1 as SGHRS and CDR2 as YFSETQ. This CDR3 comprises 18 residues. Trimming took 4 bases from V and 1 from J; bases not matched to a gene: 8. Study outcomes and limitations: At about 69% sensitivity and approximately 72% specificity, the model predicted progression of the ophthalmopathy.

This clonotype was seen at least ten times. Its specificity is not known. The chain couples TRBV5-1 to TRBJ2-7; 16 nucleotides line up with TRBD2. The sequencing input was peripheral blood. This TCR came from an adult man with Graves' ophthalmopathy. The CDR3, as DNA: TGCGCCAGCAGCCAGGGACTAGCGGGGGGGCTGTCGTCCTACGAGCAGTACTTC. It encodes CASSQGLAGGLSSYEQYF. The full variable domain, with the rest looked up from reference TRBV5-1 and TRBJ2-7, is KAGVTQTPRYLIKTRGQQVTLSCSPISGHRSVSWYQQTPGQGLQFLFEYFSETQRNKGNFPGRFSGRQFSNSRSEMNVSTLELGDSALYLCASSQGLAGGLSSYEQYFGPGTRLTVT.